This record covers a single T cell receptor (beta chain). The entry originates in a study of blood T cell repertoires in COVID-19. At the level of the study: The study drew acute and convalescent COVID-19 samples from the United States, Italy and Spain. T cells, B-cell-depleted T cells, or PBMCs supplied cDNA or gDNA.

Original methodology: Using reference gene primer amplification, nucleated cell counts were estimated. Profiled with immunoSEQ multiplex PCR; TCRdb holds only in-frame clones, not every one. V, J and clone size are taken as reported in that table, and D and trimming were inferred from the DNA itself. The sample contains under 200,000 clones, over 80% of which appear only once. Per germline, CDR1 MNHEY and CDR2 SVGAGI. This CDR3 region has 15 residues. The germline V and J ends were trimmed by 5 bases and 3 bases, with 11 bases remaining between them. The receptor was isolated from a woman aged 55-75 years with acute or convalescent COVID-19. V usage is TRBV6-5 and J usage is TRBJ2-6, with D perhaps matching TRBD1 (6 bases). Sample: peripheral blood. CDR3 protein: CASSPQGGGANVLTF. The CDR3 DNA reads as TGTGCCAGCAGTCCACAGGGCGGTGGGGCCAACGTCCTGACTTTC.